What follows is one T cell receptor (beta chain) and its context. This clone was observed a few times. No antigen is known for it. There are no base qualities to consult, and no much larger clone falls within one base. Trimming at the junction amounts to 6 bases on V and 1 base on J, and the germline ends lie 15 bases apart. The CDR3 holds 15 amino acids from the cysteine to the phenylalanine. Only CDR3 DNA remains: 45 bases, in frame from the first base. For CDR1 and CDR2, the germline V gene lists SNHLY and FYNNEI. The source of the sample is a study of T cell responses to AZD1222 COVID-19 vaccine (dated by TCRdb to the early 2020s). In terms of the full investigation: Because spike-specific TCR depth and breadth did not differ between the two schedules, AZD1222 recipients who got a second dose at roughly 4 weeks were pooled with those who got a second dose at roughly 12 weeks. A total of under 250 trial participants underwent TCR sequencing, of whom about 210 had received two doses of AZD1222 and approximately 26 had received two doses of the MenACWY control vaccine. Trial participants were enrolled by age into 18-55, 56-69 and 70-plus year subgroups, with roughly 160, 29 and 62 TCR-sequenced participants respectively. Points the paper makes about the study in general: Conclusions about previously exposed vaccinees are limited because only five or six AZD1222 recipients were SARS-CoV-2 seropositive at baseline. Reportedly, almost half of the unique spike-specific TCRs recognized epitopes lying outside the regions that are mutated in the B.1.351 and B.1.1.7 variants. Because no day 14 peak-response samples were available, repertoires were characterized only after the peak T cell response. Participants were mostly white British and included more females than males, and it was suggested by the authors that clonal diversity may have been underestimated. The vaccine-associated CD4 TCRs covered the entire spike protein, and the dominant responses fell in regions 160-218 and 743-854. Spike-specific TCR breadth and depth rose significantly after two AZD1222 doses compared with day 0 and with MenACWY recipients. In the small 56-69-year group, the increase in depth fell short of significance, most likely because of low power.

The CDR3 regions of human TCRbeta chains were subjected to immunosequencing. For the original study's pipeline: Repertoire TCRs were checked for matches against a reference library of SARS-CoV-2-specific TCRs that had been generated using the MIRA antigen-specificity platform. Breadth meant the fraction of unique TCRs that were SARS-CoV-2-associated, whereas depth meant the fraction of total T cells that were SARS-CoV-2-associated. Using the MIRA data, each spike-specific TCR was assigned both to the spike region to which the TCR was reactive and to a CD4 or CD8 class. Log10-transformed breadth and depth values were compared by one-way ANOVA with Sidak's multiple comparisons tests. As stored in TCRdb, this immuneACCESS dataset retains in-frame rearrangements with V and J assigned. A fraction of the clones does not appear; measured against another copy, unresolved V genes explain less than half of the discrepancy, and the remainder lacks a known reason. V and J calls and clone size are those listed in that table; D and trimming were worked out from the DNA. Recorded for this sample are around 260,000 clones; 85% to 95% of them occurred a single time. Roughly 0.51% of the sample belongs to the ten largest clones.

The sample's time point label, decoded: baseline before first vaccination. The vaccinee samples were drawn from two UK trials, COV001 and COV002, one of which was a single-blind randomized controlled phase 2/3 trial testing AZD1222 (ChAdOx1 nCoV-19) in healthy adults. For TCRbeta chain sequencing, PBMC samples were collected from trial participants at day 0 and at day 28 after the second dose. The receptor was derived from an adult in good health. The sequence joins TRBV2 to TRBJ1-2; the D gene is not confidently resolved. Sequencing was performed on peripheral blood, taken on day 0 of AZD1222 vaccination. This receptor has the CDR3 CASSRATNLNYGYTF. At the DNA level, the sequence is TGTGCCAGCAGCCGGGCCACCAACCTTAACTATGGCTACACCTTC.